A selection of T cell receptor beta chains follows, all from one sample in a study of glioma-infiltrating T cells after dendritic cell vaccination. Here immunoSEQ multiplex PCR was the method, and the copy in TCRdb shows in-frame clones only, minus some. The sample lists tens of thousands of clones, 85% occurring once. This specimen consisted of blood, obtained after dendritic cell vaccination. The source is a human donor with glioblastoma. Each CDR3 is given with its conserved first and last residue. D genes are given only for firm matches. For some rows the clone size is stated as once, few or many, or as a class when expanded; others skip it.

V	size	J	length	D	DNA	CDR3
TRBV2	NA	TRBJ2-5	15	TRBD2	TGTGCCAGCAGTGATCGGACTAGCGGGATGGGGACCCAGTACTTC	CASSDRTSGMGTQYF
TRBV18	NA	TRBJ2-2	14	NA	TGTGCCAGCTCACCGGGAGCCAACACCGGGGAGCTGTTTTTT	CASSPGANTGELFF
TRBV4-2	once	TRBJ2-3	18	TRBD2	TGTGCCAGCAGCCAAGATCAGAGTAGCGGGAGATCCGGCAATACGCAGTATTTT	CASSQDQSSGRSGNTQYF
TRBV4-2	NA	TRBJ2-7	12	NA	TGTGCCAGCAGCGCAGTCCAGGGCGAGCAGTACTTC	CASSAVQGEQYF
TRBV11-3	NA	TRBJ2-1	14	NA	TGTGCCAGCAGCCTGACTGACTCCTACAATGAGCAGTTCTTC	CASSLTDSYNEQFF
TRBV6-5	once	TRBJ2-1	15	TRBD1	TGTGCCAGCAGTCCCTGGGGGACAGGGAGCAATGAGCAGTTCTTC	CASSPWGTGSNEQFF
TRBV6-6	few	TRBJ1-2	14	TRBD1	TGTGCCAGCGGGGGGACAGCGACTAACTATGGCTACACCTTC	CASGGTATNYGYTF
TRBV6-5	NA	TRBJ2-7	14	TRBD1	TGTGCCAGCAGAACGACCGGGACAGGGGGAGAGCAGTACTTC	CASRTTGTGGEQYF
TRBV5-1	NA	TRBJ2-7	14	TRBD1	TGCGCCAGCAGCTTAACCGGGACAGGGCAAGAGCAGTACTTC	CASSLTGTGQEQYF
TRBV5-4	NA	TRBJ2-7	15	NA	TGTGCCAGCAGCTTCCACAGGGTGAGCTCCTACGAGCAGTACTTC	CASSFHRVSSYEQYF
TRBV19	NA	TRBJ1-1	14	NA	TGTGCCAGTAGTACCAACCTAGGGGTCACTGAAGCTTTCTTT	CASSTNLGVTEAFF
TRBV4-1	NA	TRBJ1-1	15	NA	TGCGCCAGCAGCCAAGGTACAGAGATGAACACTGAAGCTTTCTTT	CASSQGTEMNTEAFF
TRBV27	NA	TRBJ2-7	16	NA	TGTGCCAGCAGTTTATCAGGGGCCCCGTTCTCCTACGAGCAGTACTTC	CASSLSGAPFSYEQYF
TRBV25-1	few	TRBJ2-5	12	NA	TGTGCCAGCAGTGTGTACGGAGAGACCCAGTACTTC	CASSVYGETQYF
TRBV18	NA	TRBJ1-6	14	TRBD1	TGTGCCAGCTCACCGATGGACAGGGACTCACCCCTCCACTTT	CASSPMDRDSPLHF
TRBV28	NA	TRBJ1-2	15	TRBD1	TGTGCCAGCAGTTTATCAGGGGGCTATAACTATGGCTACACCTTC	CASSLSGGYNYGYTF
TRBV6-5	NA	TRBJ1-1	14	NA	TGTGCCAGCAGCCCCGACATATGGAACACTGAAGCTTTCTTT	CASSPDIWNTEAFF
TRBV16	NA	TRBJ2-3	20	TRBD2	TGTGCCAGCAGCCCGCCCCGTCTAACTAGCGGGGGCCTTTCCACAGATACGCAGTATTTT	CASSPPRLTSGGLSTDTQYF
TRBV6-1	NA	TRBJ1-2	18	TRBD1	TGTGCCAGCAGTGACCTCGACAGGGGCCCCCAGGGACGAGATGGCTACACCTTC	CASSDLDRGPQGRDGYTF
TRBV28	NA	TRBJ2-3	10	NA	TGTGCCTCTCAGGGGGATACGCAGTATTTT	CASQGDTQYF
TRBV25-1	once	TRBJ1-1	16	NA	TGTGCCAGCAGTGAAGCGGCTGGGGGCTCTTTCACTGAAGCTTTCTTT	CASSEAAGGSFTEAFF
TRBV5-6	NA	TRBJ2-1	15	TRBD2	TGTGCCAGCAGCTGGGGGACTAGCGGTTACAATGAGCAGTTCTTC	CASSWGTSGYNEQFF
TRBV27	NA	TRBJ1-2	11	NA	TGTGCCAGCAGTTTAGGCGGTAGCTACACCTTC	CASSLGGSYTF
TRBV11-3	once	TRBJ2-1	12	NA	TGTGCCAGCAGCACCCCCGGAGATAAACAGTTCTTC	CASSTPGDKQFF
TRBV30	once	TRBJ1-1	13	NA	TGTGCCTGGACTACAAATTGGGGGCATGAAGCTTTCTTT	CAWTTNWGHEAFF
TRBV9	NA	TRBJ2-1	15	NA	TGTGCCAGCAGCGCTCTCCGCGGGGTACTGGATGAGCAGTTCTTC	CASSALRGVLDEQFF
TRBV2	NA	TRBJ1-5	17	NA	TGTGCCAGCAGCGTAGGATGGGCACCCGATAGCAATCAGCCCCAGCATTTT	CASSVGWAPDSNQPQHF
TRBV7-6	NA	TRBJ2-1	16	TRBD2	TGTGCCAGCAGCTTAGAGCTTAGCGGGGGGGGGCCCAAGCAGTTCTTC	CASSLELSGGGPKQFF
TRBV27	NA	TRBJ2-7	15	TRBD2	TGTGCCAGCAGTTTAGCTAGCGGGGTTTCCTACGAGCAGTACTTC	CASSLASGVSYEQYF
TRBV11-2	NA	TRBJ2-5	15	TRBD2	TGTGCCAGCAGCTTATCGGGGGGGAGAGGTGAGACCCAGTACTTC	CASSLSGGRGETQYF
TRBV6-5	once	TRBJ2-5	14	TRBD1	TGTGCCAGCAGAAGACAGGGGAGATCGGAGACCCAGTACTTC	CASRRQGRSETQYF
TRBV18	few	TRBJ1-1	15	TRBD1	TGTGCCAGCTCACCTACAGGGGCCGGGAACACTGAAGCTTTCTTT	CASSPTGAGNTEAFF
TRBV18	NA	TRBJ1-1	13	NA	TGTGCCAGCTCACCAACACCGAACACTGAAGCTTTCTTT	CASSPTPNTEAFF
TRBV5-1	NA	TRBJ2-7	14	TRBD1	TGCGCCAGCAGCTTCGGGACAGGGTCCTACGAGCAGTACTTC	CASSFGTGSYEQYF
TRBV28	NA	TRBJ2-7	14	TRBD1	TGTGCCAGCAGAATGACAGGGACCGCCTACGAGCAGTACTTC	CASRMTGTAYEQYF
TRBV6-4	few	TRBJ2-3	13	NA	TGTGCCAGCAGTGTGAGCGGCACAGATACGCAGTATTTT	CASSVSGTDTQYF
TRBV2	NA	TRBJ2-2	16	NA	TGTGCCAGCAAGACACCTACAGTTCGAAACACCGGGGAGCTGTTTTTT	CASKTPTVRNTGELFF
TRBV11-2	NA	TRBJ2-7	14	TRBD1	TGTGCCAGCAGCTTTGACCTGGACAGGCCCGAGCAGTACTTC	CASSFDLDRPEQYF
TRBV2	NA	TRBJ1-5	12	NA	TGTGCCAGCAGTATAGATGCTCAGCCCCAGCATTTT	CASSIDAQPQHF
TRBV5-6	NA	TRBJ2-7	15	TRBD1	TGTGCCAGCAGCTTGGCTGGGACAGGGTTATACGAGCAGTACTTC	CASSLAGTGLYEQYF
TRBV2	NA	TRBJ2-3	12	TRBD2	TGTGCCAGCAGCTCGGGGGCGGGAGGGCAGTATTTT	CASSSGAGGQYF
TRBV28	once	TRBJ2-2	16	TRBD1	TGTGCCAGCACCTCACCGGGACAGACGAACACCGGGGAGCTGTTTTTT	CASTSPGQTNTGELFF
TRBV28	NA	TRBJ2-7	14	TRBD1	TGTGCCAGCAGTTTAGTCCAGGGGGCATACGAGCAGTACTTC	CASSLVQGAYEQYF